The rows below give T cell receptor beta chains drawn from one sample of a study of OX40 agonist ivuxolimab in advanced cancers. Clones were sequenced by immunoSEQ multiplex PCR, and TCRdb holds only the in-frame ones, with some missing. Among 80,000 to 95,000 clones listed, about 89% were seen once. This specimen consisted of CD4+ or CD8+ T cells sorted from blood, obtained in a trial of the OX40 agonist ivuxolimab. The receptors come from an adult with an advanced solid tumor such as melanoma, head and neck, liver or kidney cancer. The CDR3 runs from the conserved cysteine through the conserved F or W. The order of the fields is clone size, D gene, V gene, CDR3 length, J gene, CDR3 DNA, CDR3 protein. The D gene is left open where the match is weak. Where a row states a size, it is once, few, many or the class of an expanded clone; other rows omit it.

NA,TRBD1,TRBV2,14,TRBJ1-2,TGTGCCAGCAGTGGAGCGGGACAGGGGAATGGCTACACCTTC,CASSGAGQGNGYTF
once,NA,TRBV7-3,15,TRBJ2-7,TGTGCCAGCAGCCCCATTGGGGGGGCGGGCTACGAGCAGTACTTC,CASSPIGGAGYEQYF
NA,TRBD1,TRBV2,15,TRBJ1-4,TGTGCCAGCAGTGGAGGACAGGCAACTAATGAAAAACTGTTTTTT,CASSGGQATNEKLFF
NA,NA,TRBV5-6,14,TRBJ1-1,TGTGCCAGCAGCTTGGGAGGGCGTGACACTGAAGCTTTCTTT,CASSLGGRDTEAFF
NA,NA,TRBV19,15,TRBJ2-5,TGTGCCAGTAGTACCGACGCGCCCCGCCCGGAGACCCAGTACTTC,CASSTDAPRPETQYF
NA,NA,TRBV7-9,15,TRBJ2-7,TGTGCCAGCAGCACCAAAACCCTCCCCTCCTACGAGCAGTACTTC,CASSTKTLPSYEQYF
NA,NA,TRBV30,14,TRBJ1-2,TGTGCCTGGAATATTGGCGGACGGAGATATGGCTACACCTTC,CAWNIGGRRYGYTF
NA,NA,TRBV27,14,TRBJ2-7,TGTGCCAGCAGTCCCTCAGACGAATCCTACGAGCAGTACTTC,CASSPSDESYEQYF
NA,NA,TRBV7-6,17,TRBJ1-1,TGTGCCAGCAGCTTAGCAGGGGGGGCGCGGATGAACACTGAAGCTTTCTTT,CASSLAGGARMNTEAFF
NA,NA,TRBV9,17,TRBJ1-2,TGTGCCAGCAGCGTAGATGGGGTGGGCAGGATGGCCTATGGCTACACCTTC,CASSVDGVGRMAYGYTF
NA,NA,TRBV30,12,TRBJ2-7,TGTGCCTGGAAATCGGGTGTCTACGAGCAGTACTTC,CAWKSGVYEQYF
NA,TRBD2,TRBV7-2,14,TRBJ2-3,TGTGCCAGCAGCCTAGGGACTAGTCGAGATACGCAGTATTTT,CASSLGTSRDTQYF
NA,TRBD1,TRBV27,12,TRBJ2-7,TGTGCCAGCAGGGGACAGGGTCCCGAGCAGTACTTC,CASRGQGPEQYF
NA,NA,TRBV11-2,15,TRBJ1-4,TGTGCCAGCAGCTTAGTGGGGTTCGGCGAGGGAAAACTGTTTTTT,CASSLVGFGEGKLFF
NA,NA,TRBV29-1,13,TRBJ1-1,TGCAGCGTTGCTAGAGGGGGAGGGACTGAAGCTTTCTTT,CSVARGGGTEAFF
NA,NA,TRBV18,14,TRBJ1-1,TGTGCCAGCTCACAGAGACAGACGAACACTGAAGCTTTCTTT,CASSQRQTNTEAFF
once,TRBD2,TRBV5-1,15,TRBJ2-2,TGCGCCAGCAGCTTCATCCCGGGACTAGATGGGGAGCTGTTTTTT,CASSFIPGLDGELFF
NA,NA,TRBV10-1,13,TRBJ2-3,TGCGCCAGCAGTGAGGCGGAAAAGGGTACGCAGTATTTT,CASSEAEKGTQYF
NA,TRBD1,TRBV29-1,13,TRBJ2-1,TGCAGCGTTGCAGGGGGCGGCTTCAATGAGCAGTTCTTC,CSVAGGGFNEQFF
NA,NA,TRBV4-1,15,TRBJ1-1,TGCGCCAGCAGCCTGGGACCCTTGGTGAACACTGAAGCTTTCTTT,CASSLGPLVNTEAFF
NA,NA,TRBV7-9,11,TRBJ2-7,TGTGCCAGCAGCACCGGGCCCGAGCAGTACTTC,CASSTGPEQYF
once,NA,TRBV7-9,15,TRBJ2-3,TGTGCCAGCCATGGGGGGTCGGCGCGCACAGATACGCAGTATTTT,CASHGGSARTDTQYF
NA,TRBD2,TRBV18,16,TRBJ2-1,TGTGCCAGCTCGGCTACCAACAGGACTAGTTTCAATGAGCAGTTCTTC,CASSATNRTSFNEQFF
NA,TRBD2,TRBV12-5,17,TRBJ2-1,TGTGCTAGTGGTTTGATCCAAGGGACTAGCGGGAGCAATGAGCAGTTCTTC,CASGLIQGTSGSNEQFF
NA,NA,TRBV4-1,14,TRBJ2-3,TGCGCCAGCAGCCCTTTGGACTCCACAGATACGCAGTATTTT,CASSPLDSTDTQYF
NA,NA,TRBV28,15,TRBJ2-7,TGTGCCAGCAGTTTACCCTCAGGAGGGTCCCACGAGCAGTACTTC,CASSLPSGGSHEQYF
NA,NA,TRBV7-9,15,TRBJ2-2,TGTGCCAGCAGCTCCGCGGACGGGTACACCGGGGAGCTGTTTTTT,CASSSADGYTGELFF
NA,NA,TRBV4-1,14,TRBJ2-1,TGCGCCAGCAGCAGGGTAATTTTCTACAATGAGCAGTTCTTC,CASSRVIFYNEQFF
NA,NA,TRBV12-5,17,TRBJ2-7,TGTGCTAGTGGTTTGCCGATTACCCGGGACGGATCCTACGAGCAGTACTTC,CASGLPITRDGSYEQYF
NA,NA,TRBV2,15,TRBJ1-4,TGTGCCAGCAGTGTCGAGCTTTTAATTAATGAAAAACTGTTTTTT,CASSVELLINEKLFF
once,NA,TRBV7-3,14,TRBJ1-1,TGTGCCAGCAGCTTAAACGGGGCGAACACTGAAGCTTTCTTT,CASSLNGANTEAFF
NA,NA,TRBV18,14,TRBJ1-2,TGTGCCAGCTCACCAGAGAGGGCCGGCTATGGCTACACCTTC,CASSPERAGYGYTF
NA,NA,TRBV5-1,17,TRBJ1-3,TGCGCCAGCAGCACGGGGACTCTAGCCCCCCCTGGAAACACCATATATTTT,CASSTGTLAPPGNTIYF
NA,TRBD1,TRBV27,14,TRBJ2-7,TGTGCCAGCAACTACAGGGGATCCTCCTACGAGCAGTACTTC,CASNYRGSSYEQYF
once,TRBD1,TRBV7-2,18,TRBJ2-6,TGTGCCAGCAGCTTAGGGCTACAGGGGACGGGAGGGGCCAACGTCCTGACTTTC,CASSLGLQGTGGANVLTF
NA,NA,TRBV7-2,15,TRBJ2-5,TGTGCCAGCAGTAAACCCAATTCCGGGACGCAGACCCAGTACTTC,CASSKPNSGTQTQYF
NA,TRBD1,TRBV2,14,TRBJ1-4,TGTGCCAGCAGGGTTGGGACAGAGACTGAAAAACTGTTTTTT,CASRVGTETEKLFF
NA,TRBD2,TRBV27,14,TRBJ2-4,TGTGCCAGCAGTTCAGGAGGTCCGGGGGGCATTCAGTACTTC,CASSSGGPGGIQYF
NA,TRBD1,TRBV4-1,16,TRBJ2-2,TGCGCCAGCAGCCAAGGGTGGACAGGGGTTACCGGGGAGCTGTTTTTT,CASSQGWTGVTGELFF
NA,TRBD2,TRBV4-1,17,TRBJ2-7,TGCGCCAGCAGCCAAGATTTGGGACTAGCGCCTTCCTACGAGCAGTACTTC,CASSQDLGLAPSYEQYF
NA,TRBD1,TRBV5-1,13,TRBJ2-2,TGCGCCAGCGACAGGGGGCTGGACGGGGAGCTGTTTTTT,CASDRGLDGELFF
NA,TRBD1,TRBV27,14,TRBJ2-7,TGTGCCAGCAGCGCCGGGACAGGGGTTTACGAGCAGTACTTC,CASSAGTGVYEQYF
NA,NA,TRBV4-1,15,TRBJ2-2,TGCGCCAGCAGCTCCCGGGATATTAACACCGGGGAGCTGTTTTTT,CASSSRDINTGELFF
few,NA,TRBV6-5,13,TRBJ2-3,TGTGCCAGCAGTTACTCGAGGGCAGATACGCAGTATTTT,CASSYSRADTQYF
NA,NA,TRBV6-5,15,TRBJ1-2,TGTGCCAGCAGTTACGCAGCAGACCTTAACTATGGCTACACCTTC,CASSYAADLNYGYTF
NA,NA,TRBV29-1,14,TRBJ2-3,TGCAGCGTTACGGGCAGTACATACGCAGATACGCAGTATTTT,CSVTGSTYADTQYF
NA,NA,TRBV28,14,TRBJ2-7,TGTGCCAGCAGTGGCGGACGAAGCTCCTACGAGCAGTACTTC,CASSGGRSSYEQYF
NA,TRBD2,TRBV7-9,15,TRBJ2-7,TGTGCCAGCAGCTTTCCCACTAGCGGGACAGACGAGCAGTACTTC,CASSFPTSGTDEQYF
once,TRBD2,TRBV18,17,TRBJ2-7,TGTGCCAGCTCAAAATTACCCCCTAGCGGTAGTGGCTACGAGCAGTACTTC,CASSKLPPSGSGYEQYF
once,TRBD2,TRBV9,15,TRBJ2-5,TGTGCCAGCAGCCCGGGACTAGCGGGACTCTGGGAGCAGTACTTC,CASSPGLAGLWEQYF